This T cell receptor beta chain was found in a study of blood T cell repertoires in COVID-19. Whole-study context: The United States, Italy and Spain supplied acute and convalescent COVID-19 samples.

Participants, about 18 to 89 years old, spanned fewer than 30 US areas. Assay used: immunoSEQ multiplex PCR; TCRdb lists only in-frame clones, some missing. This sample has over 150,000 clones, with less than 85% found just once. Specimen: PBMCs or T cells enriched from blood (not recorded which). The source of this sequence is a woman aged 25 to 45 who had recovered from COVID-19.

CDR3 DNA: TGTGCCAGCAGCGGGGGGACTAGCGGGCCGGCAGATACGCAGTATTTT. It is translated as CASSGGTSGPADTQYF. The J gene is TRBJ2-3, the V gene TRBV9; 12 bases are shared with TRBD2. The V segment lost 3 bases and the J segment 4 bases; nucleotides outside the gene matches: 6. The CDR3 covers 16 residues. Germline V gene sequence: CDR1 SGDLS, CDR2 YYNGEE.